This entry lists 10 T cell receptor beta chains sequenced from one sample in a study of cytotoxic CD8 clonotypes in ibrutinib-treated CLL. Some clones are missing from TCRdb's copy, which holds only in-frame ones; the method was immunoSEQ multiplex PCR. This sample has about 22,000 clones; 78% occur once, and the top ten carry under 10%. The sequenced sample was PBMCs, obtained before ibrutinib treatment. The receptors here all came from a human donor with chronic lymphocytic leukemia.

There are a few counts of this clone. V usage is TRBV5-6 and J usage is TRBJ1-3; 7 bases are a match to TRBD1. The germline V gene encodes CDR1 SGHDT and CDR2 YYEEEE. The CDR3 is 17 amino acids. The J segment lost 2 bases and the V segment lost 0 bases, leaving 8 bases of the junction unmatched. CDR3 protein: CASSLGPQGRTGNTIYF. As DNA, the CDR3 is TGTGCCAGCAGCTTGGGCCCACAGGGGAGGACTGGAAACACCATATATTTT.

The chain joins TRBV19 to TRBJ1-2; the match to TRBD1 covers 10 bases. The length of the CDR3 is 14 residues. V dropped 5 bases and J dropped 7; count of bases not matched to a gene: 7. Per germline, CDR1 LNHDA and CDR2 SQIVND (reference sequence). CDR3 in amino acids: CASSFRTGGIGYTF. In DNA, the CDR3 is TGTGCCAGTAGTTTCCGGACAGGGGGGATTGGCTACACCTTC.

J is TRBJ2-3 and V is TRBV28; D not certain. The CDR3 is 15 amino acids. With 7 bases removed from V and 0 bases from J, the gap between germline ends came to 14 bases. Germline V gene lookup returns CDR1 MDHEN and CDR2 SYDVKM. CDR3 nucleotides: TGTGCCAGCACCTTGCCCTTCGGCAGCACAGATACGCAGTATTTT. Encoded protein: CASTLPFGSTDTQYF.

The CDR3 bases are TGTGCCAGCAGCCCTGGGACAGCTAAAGCTTTCTTT. Residues: CASSPGTAKAFF. The V and J genes are TRBV11-2 and TRBJ1-1; 7 bases agree with TRBD1. The V segment lost 5 bases and the J segment 9 bases; nucleotides outside the gene matches: 6. In germline, CDR1 is SGHAT, CDR2 FQNNGV. CDR3 length equals 12 residues.

Here the CDR3 reads CASSPMAGPGNEQFF. CDR3 coding DNA: TGTGCCAGCAGCCCCATGGCGGGGCCGGGGAATGAGCAGTTCTTC. V gene TRBV27 combines with J gene TRBJ2-1; D might be TRBD2 (6 bases). The CDR3 spans 15 residues. Trimming left V 6 bases short and J 7 bases short, with 19 bases between. The germline gives CDR1 MNHEY, CDR2 SMNVEV (reference sequence).

The V and J genes are TRBV28 and TRBJ2-7, with 16 bases matching TRBD2. After removal of 3 bases from V and 0 bases from J, the junction contained 17 bases not matched to a gene. The CDR3 loop spans 22 amino acids. CDR1 and CDR2 (germline): MDHEN, SYDVKM. DNA of the CDR3: TGTGCCAGCAGTTTTAGTTTCGGGCCGGGACTAGCGGGAGGGCCCGGCTCCTACGAGCAGTACTTC. Amino acid sequence: CASSFSFGPGLAGGPGSYEQYF.

This clone was counted a single time. V usage is TRBV28 and J usage is TRBJ1-4, with D possibly TRBD1 on 5 matching bases. The germline V gene encodes CDR1 MDHEN and CDR2 SYDVKM. CDR3 length: 14 residues. V was shortened by 8 bases and J by 5 bases, with 15 bases between the two germline ends. The CDR3 sequence: CASGPGTVNEKLFF. The CDR3 DNA reads as TGTGCCAGCGGCCCCGGGACGGTGAATGAAAAACTGTTTTTT.

V gene TRBV5-1 combines with J gene TRBJ2-7, with D perhaps being TRBD1 or TRBD2 (6 bases each). Trimming removed 4 bases from V and 2 bases from J, with 16 bases in between. This CDR3 region has 15 residues. Germline V gives CDR1 SGHRS, CDR2 YFSETQ. The chain's CDR3 is CASSRDWGAAYEQYF. The CDR3 DNA follows: TGCGCCAGCAGCCGCGACTGGGGGGCAGCCTACGAGCAGTACTTC.

The CDR3 sequence: CASSLARLRDRANVLTF. CDR3 bases: TGTGCCAGCAGCTTGGCCCGTTTGCGGGACAGGGCCAACGTCCTGACTTTC. The chain uses TRBV5-6 and TRBJ2-6; either TRBD1 or TRBD2 may fit D (6 bases each). Germline CDR1 SGHDT, CDR2 YYEEEE. The CDR3 length is 17 residues. The V end lost 0 bases, the J end lost 5 bases, and 15 bases lay between the germline ends.

The chain employs TRBV18 and TRBJ2-1; 8 nucleotides match TRBD2. CDR3 length equals 15 residues. With V trimmed by 0 bases and J by 4 bases, 2 bases remained unmatched. Germline V gene data show CDR1 as KGHSH and CDR2 as LQKENI. CDR3 sequence (DNA): TGTGCCAGCTCACCACCGGCTAGCGGGTACAATGAGCAGTTCTTC. Translation gives CASSPPASGYNEQFF.